This T cell receptor (beta chain) comes out of a study of OX40 agonist ivuxolimab in advanced cancers. Profiling relied on immunoSEQ multiplex PCR, and the TCRdb table lists in-frame clones only, not all of them. The table lists 30,000 to 45,000 clones, 70% to 80% of them singletons. Prior autoimmune disease or systemic immunosuppression barred patients. Germline CDR1 and CDR2: KGHSH and LQKENI. V shed 0 bases and J shed 3 bases, with 11 bases lying between them. The length of the CDR3 is 15 residues. This specimen consisted of CD4+ or CD8+ T cells sorted from blood, obtained in a trial of the OX40 agonist ivuxolimab. This receptor was taken from an adult with an advanced solid tumor such as melanoma, head and neck, liver or kidney cancer. The rearrangement links TRBV18 to TRBJ1-2; D gene ambiguous. The CDR3 sequence: CASSPPGRTDYGYTF. As DNA, the CDR3 is TGTGCCAGCTCACCACCAGGCAGGACCGACTATGGCTACACCTTC.